These 19 T cell receptor beta chains were all obtained from the same sample, sequenced in a study of blood T cell repertoires in COVID-19. TCRdb keeps only in-frame clones here, not all; method: immunoSEQ multiplex PCR. The sample lists 55,000 to 70,000 clones; approximately 91% were seen once. Material for sequencing was peripheral blood. All receptors come from a woman in her 50s with active or convalescent COVID-19.

The chain carries TRBV2 and TRBJ1-1, with D unresolved. There are 12 residues in the CDR3. The V and J ends lost 6 bases and 7 bases respectively, with 12 bases between them. Germline V CDR1 and CDR2: SNHLY, FYNNEI. The CDR3 region has the DNA TGTGCCAGCAGGGCCCAGGACTATGAAGCTTTCTTT. Amino acids: CASRAQDYEAFF.

The chain recombines TRBV10-3 with TRBJ2-4, with 8 nucleotides matching TRBD2. V gave up 3 bases and J gave up 1 base; unmatched junction bases: 5. The CDR3 is made up of 16 amino acids. CDR1 is ENHRY and CDR2 is SYGVKD in the germline V gene. As DNA, the CDR3 is TGTGCCATCAGTGATCCCGGGGGGGTGGCCAAAAACATTCAGTACTTC. Amino acids: CAISDPGGVAKNIQYF.

Remarks on this clone: The junction departs from the called germline gene at one end, perhaps through a read error. V and J are TRBV7-7 and TRBJ2-1; 9 nucleotides line up with TRBD1. The germline V gene encodes CDR1 SSHAT and CDR2 FNYEAQ (reference sequence). The CDR3 consists of 13 residues. The CDR3 DNA is TGTGCTAGCAGCCAAGGGACAGGGATTGAGCAGTTCTTC. It translates to CASSQGTGIEQFF.

The chain uses TRBV11-2 and TRBJ2-7; no clear D. In germline, CDR1 is SGHAT, CDR2 FQNNGV. The V and J ends lost 6 bases and 1 base respectively, with 7 bases between them. The CDR3 has 12 residues. The CDR3 reads CASSQNSYEQYF. The CDR3 DNA is TGTGCCAGCAGTCAGAATTCCTACGAGCAGTACTTC.

The genes are TRBV2 and TRBJ2-1; 11 bases match TRBD2. Losses at the gene ends were 6 bases for V and 7 bases for J; bases not matched to a gene: 8. This CDR3 is built from 15 residues. Looked up from germline, CDR1 is SNHLY and CDR2 is FYNNEI. CDR3 loop: CASSVGLAAGNEQFF. In nucleotides, the CDR3 is TGTGCCAGCAGCGTGGGACTAGCGGCGGGGAATGAGCAGTTCTTC.

J is TRBJ1-5 and V is TRBV5-6; D remains unclear. This CDR3 has 12 amino acids. The V gene's germline CDR1 is SGHDT and CDR2 YYEEEE. The V end lost 0 bases, the J end lost 5 bases, and 3 bases lay between the germline ends. The CDR3 nucleotides read TGTGCCAGCAGCTTGGGAGATCAGCCCCAGCATTTT. Protein: CASSLGDQPQHF.

This clone has a handful of counts. The chain links TRBV7-2 to TRBJ1-2; D ambiguous. Germline CDR1 SGHTA, CDR2 FQGNSA. This CDR3 spans 15 amino acids. Deletions cut 5 bases from V and 0 bases from J, with 13 bases between. The DNA of the CDR3 is TGTGCCAGCAGCCAGATGACACACTCTAACTATGGCTACACCTTC. It is translated as CASSQMTHSNYGYTF.

The V and J genes are TRBV5-4 and TRBJ2-1; tentatively, D is TRBD1 (5 bases). Trimming left V 4 bases short and J 3 bases short, with 14 bases between. The CDR3 has 15 amino acids. CDR1 is SGHNT and CDR2 is YYREEE in the germline V gene (reference sequence). The CDR3 reads CASSLDSAFYNEQFF. The CDR3 DNA sequence: TGTGCCAGCAGCCTCGACAGCGCATTCTACAATGAGCAGTTCTTC.

V is TRBV10-2 and J is TRBJ1-5; D is unresolved. The CDR3 has 18 residues. Germline loops: CDR1 WSHSY, CDR2 SAAADI. V lost 2 bases and J lost 0, with 17 bases in between. CDR3 region: CASSENIAGPYSNQPQHF. The CDR3 nucleotides read TGCGCCAGCAGTGAGAACATAGCGGGCCCATATAGCAATCAGCCCCAGCATTTT.

The V gene is TRBV12-3 or TRBV12-4, the J gene TRBJ1-1; no clear D. Trimming pared 5 bases from V and 4 bases from J, leaving 11 bases between. The CDR3 has 13 residues. CDR3 in amino acids: CASSPLAGTEAFF. CDR3 in DNA: TGTGCCAGCAGTCCACTAGCCGGCACTGAAGCTTTCTTT.

This rearrangement joins TRBV18 to TRBJ2-7, with D possibly being TRBD2 (5 bases). This CDR3 has 14 amino acids. Between the trimmed V and J ends, which lost 3 bases and 4 bases, there was a span of 13 bases. Germline V gives CDR1 KGHSH, CDR2 LQKENI. CDR3 region: CASSPRLEEYEQYF. The CDR3 DNA reads as TGTGCCAGCTCACCCCGATTGGAGGAGTACGAGCAGTACTTC.

CDR3 sequence (DNA): TGTGCCAGCAGCTCGTGGACTAGCGGCTCCCTCTACGAGCAGTACTTC. Its translation: CASSSWTSGSLYEQYF. The chain has TRBV11-2 and TRBJ2-7; 10 bases line up with TRBD2. With 4 bases clipped from V and 3 bases from J, the junction kept 9 bases outside the gene matches. The CDR3 is made up of 16 amino acids. CDR1 is SGHAT and CDR2 is FQNNGV in the germline V gene. Together with reference TRBV11-2 and TRBJ2-7, the CDR3 gives the full variable domain: EAGVAQSPRYKIIEKRQSVAFWCNPISGHATLYWYQQILGQGPKLLIQFQNNGVVDDSQLPKDRFSAERLKGVDSTLKIQPAKLEDSAVYLCASSSWTSGSLYEQYFGPGTRLTVT.

The rearrangement uses TRBV19 and TRBJ2-7; D gene ambiguous. CDR3 length: 14 amino acids. Germline V gene sequence: CDR1 LNHDA, CDR2 SQIVND (reference sequence). Trimming removed 1 base from V and 4 bases from J, with 11 bases in between. CDR3 DNA sequence: TGTGCCAGTAGTATAGGTCCCCCGACATACGAGCAGTACTTC. Its protein is CASSIGPPTYEQYF.

This clone was seen just once. CDR3 sequence: CASKSGPTHYEQYF. For the CDR3, the DNA is TGTGCCAGCAAAAGCGGGCCCACTCACTACGAGCAGTACTTC. The chain combines TRBV2 with TRBJ2-7; D may be TRBD2 (6 bases). This CDR3 has 14 amino acids. The V and J ends lost 7 bases and 3 bases respectively, with 16 bases between them. CDR1 is SNHLY and CDR2 is FYNNEI in the germline V gene.

This rearrangement joins TRBV4-2 to TRBJ2-1; no firm D call. CDR1 is LGHNA, CDR2 YNFKEQ, per germline. The CDR3 consists of 13 residues. V was shortened by 2 bases and J by 8 bases, with 10 bases between the two germline ends. The CDR3 bases are TGTGCCAGCAGCCAAAACCTCGAGGATGAGCAGTTCTTC. Residues: CASSQNLEDEQFF.

This clone was observed a single time. V is TRBV29-1 and J is TRBJ1-1; the match to TRBD1 covers 8 bases. Germline V CDR1 and CDR2: SQVTM, ANQGSEA. Trimming at V came to 4 bases and at J to 8 bases, leaving 6 bases not matched to a gene. There are 12 residues in the CDR3. The CDR3 DNA is TGCAGCGTTGGACAGGGGTCCAGGGAAGCTTTCTTT. Protein sequence: CSVGQGSREAFF.

The V and J genes are TRBV6-5 and TRBJ1-1; D call uncertain. CDR1 is MNHEY and CDR2 is SVGAGI in the germline V gene. The CDR3 has 15 residues. Trimming cost V 4 bases and J 0 bases, with 12 bases left between them. The CDR3 region has the DNA TGTGCCAGCAGTTTCAGGCAAAAAATGAACACTGAAGCTTTCTTT. Protein: CASSFRQKMNTEAFF.

V and J are TRBV6-2 or TRBV6-3 and TRBJ1-2; TRBD1 matches 10 bases. Trimming took 5 bases from V and 1 from J; bases not matched to a gene: 10. This CDR3 is 17 amino acids long. The germline V gene has CDR1 MNHEY and CDR2 SVGEGT. CDR3 in DNA: TGTGCCAGCAGTAGGGGGACAGGGGCGCGAGTTAACTATGGCTACACCTTC. Translated: CASSRGTGARVNYGYTF.

The gene calls are TRBV10-2 and TRBJ2-5; D perhaps matches TRBD2 (5 bases). With 8 bases removed from V and 7 bases from J, the gap between germline ends came to 20 bases. CDR1 WSHSY and CDR2 SAAADI come from the germline V gene. The CDR3 covers 14 residues. The CDR3 region is CASETGNGLGTQYF. In DNA form, the CDR3 reads TGCGCCAGCGAGACGGGGAATGGCCTAGGGACCCAGTACTTC.